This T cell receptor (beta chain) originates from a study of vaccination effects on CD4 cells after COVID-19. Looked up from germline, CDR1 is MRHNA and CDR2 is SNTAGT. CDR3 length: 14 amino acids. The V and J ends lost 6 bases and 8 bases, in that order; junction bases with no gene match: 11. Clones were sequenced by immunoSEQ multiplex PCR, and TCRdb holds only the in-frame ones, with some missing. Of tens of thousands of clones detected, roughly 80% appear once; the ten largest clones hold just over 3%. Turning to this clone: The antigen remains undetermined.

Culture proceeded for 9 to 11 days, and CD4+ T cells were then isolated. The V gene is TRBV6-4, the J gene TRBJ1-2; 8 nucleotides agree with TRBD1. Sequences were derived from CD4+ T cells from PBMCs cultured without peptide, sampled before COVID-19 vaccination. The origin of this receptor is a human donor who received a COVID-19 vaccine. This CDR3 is CASRSLGQGGGYTF. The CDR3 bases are TGTGCCAGCAGAAGCTTAGGACAGGGAGGCGGCTACACCTTC.